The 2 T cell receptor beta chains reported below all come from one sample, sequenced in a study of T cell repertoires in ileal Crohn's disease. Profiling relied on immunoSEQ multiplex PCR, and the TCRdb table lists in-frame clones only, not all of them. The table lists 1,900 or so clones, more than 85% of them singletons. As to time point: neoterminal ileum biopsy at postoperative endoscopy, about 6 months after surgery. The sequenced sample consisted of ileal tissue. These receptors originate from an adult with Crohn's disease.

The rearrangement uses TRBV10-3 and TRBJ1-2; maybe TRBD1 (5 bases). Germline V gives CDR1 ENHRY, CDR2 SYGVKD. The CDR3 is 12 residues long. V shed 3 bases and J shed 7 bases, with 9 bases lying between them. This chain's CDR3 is CAISEGAGGYTF. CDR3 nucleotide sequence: TGTGCCATCAGTGAAGGGGCAGGTGGCTACACCTTC.

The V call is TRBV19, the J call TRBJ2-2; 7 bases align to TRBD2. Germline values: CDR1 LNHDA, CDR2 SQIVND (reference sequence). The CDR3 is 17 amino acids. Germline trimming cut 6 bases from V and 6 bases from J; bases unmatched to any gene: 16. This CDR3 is CASSLSWGGSSAGELFF. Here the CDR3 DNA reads TGTGCCAGTAGCCTGTCCTGGGGCGGGAGTTCGGCCGGGGAGCTGTTTTTT.